This TCR beta chain originates from a study of human T cells and chemical hapten exposure (dated by TCRdb to the early 2020s). Looking at the study overall: For sensitization, 2% DPC in acetone was applied to a roughly 2 cm by roughly 2 cm area of upper inner arm skin. The mostly female patient cohort included alopecia areata with under or over 50% scalp involvement, alopecia totalis and alopecia universalis. Blood for TCR sequencing was provided by twenty-nine alopecia patients at one to four time points (pre-sensitization, 2, 6 and 24 weeks). The study tracked peripheral blood TCR repertoire changes in vivo during primary and secondary sensitization to the hapten diphenylcyclopropenone (DPC) in alopecia patients. Blood samples were taken from patients before sensitization (week 0) and then at 2, 6 and about 24 weeks after DPC sensitization. Libraries were pooled for sequencing, and per-sample TCR yields varied mainly because of small differences in library volumes within the pool. Patch testing was done on the upper back using Finn chambers containing 0.01% DPC, and results were scored after 6 days according to International Contact Dermatitis Research Group standards. Patients additionally received weekly therapeutic DPC doses to the scalp throughout the roughly 25-week study period.

The receptor library was made with RACE. Sequencer: NextSeq 500. During library preparation, unique molecular identifiers were attached to individual cDNA molecules so that TCRs could be counted quantitatively and reproducibly. Both TCR alpha and TCR beta chains were sequenced from each blood RNA sample. In the original analysis: The median number of TCRs per sample was around 100,000, ranging from roughly 20,000 to 700,000. V, J and CDR3 annotation of the TCR reads was performed with the Decombinator software suite. For PS versus PT1 abundance plots, all samples were subsampled to the same number of TCRs (28,000). TCRs were defined as expanded if absent before sensitization and observed at least eight times at the 2-week time point. Through fastp at Q25 and MiXCR, TCRdb rebuilt clones from the public reads, retaining in-frame beta chains. One record per CDR3 amino acid sequence lists the most common genes and DNA. The V and J calls shown here were made by TCRdb, not taken from the authors' results. The sample yields about 30,000 distinct CDR3 sequences; around 6% were counted once. About 6% of the sample is taken by the ten largest.

In the paper's terms, the time point label means: patch test 3, about 24 weeks after DPC sensitization. The meaning of the sample's treatment or condition label: therapeutic diphenylcyclopropenone sensitization with weekly scalp DPC. Blood at each patch-test visit was drawn before the patch test was applied. Eligible patients were aged 18 to 70, diagnosed with alopecia, deemed suitable for DPC therapy, and excluded if pregnant. Unfractionated whole blood was collected in Tempus Blood RNA tubes, and total RNA was extracted from that blood. Including cysteine and phenylalanine, the CDR3 has 15 amino acids. Only the CDR3 part of the read is kept: 45 bases, read in frame from the first base. V gives up 1 base and J gives up 5 bases, and the segment between their germline ends measures 14 bases. The paper's findings and limits, for the study overall: Compared with pre-sensitization or healthy control sets, expanded TCRs formed significantly more large CDR3 similarity clusters, which is consistent with antigen-driven responses. Because all patients had alopecia, a presumed autoimmune disease, the immune response of the patients might differ from that of healthy individuals. The number of PT1 expanded TCRs positively correlated with patch test score, significant at thresholds 8, 16 and 32 but not 4. After repeated subsampling, changes were observed in the strength of the expansion versus patch-test correlation and in the threshold at which the correlation became significant. The number of TCRs above 1 in 1000 frequency did not change with DPC sensitization; there was no evidence of global repertoire structure alterations.

As a fraction of the sample, this clonotype is large (0.1 to 1%). Its specific antigen is unknown. Base qualities are not provided; no much larger clone lies one nucleotide away. The chain uses TRBV12-3 or TRBV12-4 and TRBJ1-1, with the D gene not clear enough to name. Sequencing used whole blood, obtained in connection with sensitization to the hapten diphenylcyclopropenone (DPC). This receptor was taken from a man aged 25 to 45 with alopecia areata. Some clones in this sample may be carry-over from other donors' samples. DNA sequence: TGTGCCAGCAGTTTAGGCCCCTTGAGTCCAACTGAAGCTTTCTTT. The translation is CASSLGPLSPTEAFF.